The 30 T cell receptor beta chains below all came from one sample that was sequenced in a study of vaccination and CD4 T cells after COVID-19 (dated by TCRdb to between 2021 and 2023). The antigens for these receptors are not known. Library prep was done by PCR. Sequencer: Illumina iSeq 100. At the Johns Hopkins FTIC core, DNA from the cultured CD4+ T cells underwent TCR sequencing with the Oncomine TCR Beta short-read assay. The raw public data were reprocessed by TCRdb itself: fastp quality trimming at Q25, MiXCR clonotype calling, in-frame beta chains only. A single entry per CDR3 protein holds the most common genes and DNA from its merged rows. Here the sample has about 12,000 distinct CDR3 sequences; around 52% occur a single time. The ten top clones hold about 14% of the sample. The treatment or condition label on this specimen signifies: approximately nine-day PBMC culture with coronavirus spike peptide pools or control peptides (ViraFEST assay).

The sequenced material came from CD4+ T cells from blood, cultured in vitro. The receptors here all came from a human donor who had recovered from COVID-19.

This clonotype has only a few counts. The chain combines TRBV7-2 with TRBJ2-2; 7 positions agree with TRBD1. V shed 4 bases, J shed 6 bases, and the junction held 5 bases outside the gene matches. Germline CDR1 SGHTA, CDR2 FQGNSA. This CDR3 has 14 residues. CDR3 in amino acids: CASSSTGVAGELFF. As DNA, the CDR3 is TGTGCCAGCAGCTCCACAGGGGTAGCCGGGGAGCTGTTTTTT.

The chain couples TRBV20-1 to TRBJ2-3; TRBD2 aligns across 7 bases. Germline CDR1 is DFQATT and CDR2 is SNEGSKA (reference sequence). V trimming: 5 bases; J trimming: 1 base; junction bases outside the gene matches: 12. The CDR3 totals 16 residues. The CDR3 nucleotides are TGCAGTGCTCCCCGGGGTAGCGGGTGGGGCACAGATACGCAGTATTTT. Amino acid sequence: CSAPRGSGWGTDTQYF.

This chain uses TRBV29-1 with TRBJ2-7; D perhaps matches TRBD1 (5 bases). Germline V lookup: CDR1 SQVTM, CDR2 ANQGSEA. The CDR3 is 11 residues long. The V gene lost 0 bases and the J gene lost 10 bases, with 10 bases spanning the gap. The CDR3 sequence: CSVEDPRAQYF. The CDR3 nucleotides read TGCAGCGTTGAAGATCCCAGGGCACAGTACTTC.

This chain uses TRBV15 with TRBJ2-7; TRBD2 agrees at 7 bases. The V and J ends lost 1 base and 3 bases, in that order; junction bases with no gene match: 3. CDR1 and CDR2 (germline): LNHNV, YYDKDF (reference sequence). This CDR3 contains 14 residues. Written as DNA, the CDR3 is TGTGCCACCAGCAGAGGACTAGCAAACTACGAGCAGTACTTC. As protein: CATSRGLANYEQYF.

The rearrangement uses TRBV5-1 and TRBJ1-2; no firm D call. The CDR3 is 15 residues long. V was cut by 3 bases and J by 7 bases, with 19 bases left in between. CDR1 and CDR2 (germline): SGHRS, YFSETQ. The CDR3 sequence is CASSSLVEGGAGYTF. CDR3 bases: TGCGCCAGCAGCTCCCTCGTTGAGGGAGGTGCTGGCTACACCTTC.

This clonotype was seen a few times. The V call is TRBV6-1, the J call TRBJ2-3; a weak D match, TRBD2 (6 bases). V lost 10 bases and J lost 2, with 13 bases in between. This CDR3 has 13 residues. In germline, CDR1 is MNHNS, CDR2 SASEGT. CDR3 loop: CATRGTPTDTQYF. DNA of the CDR3: TGTGCCACCCGGGGGACTCCCACAGATACGCAGTATTTT.

The rearrangement joins TRBV20-1 to TRBJ1-5; D perhaps matches TRBD1 (5 bases). The CDR3 totals 13 residues. Between the trimmed V and J ends, which lost 3 bases and 0 bases, there was a span of 6 bases. The germline CDR1 and CDR2 sequences are DFQATT and SNEGSKA (reference sequence). The CDR3 nucleotides read TGCAGTGCTAGTCAGGGTAGCAATCAGCCCCAGCATTTT. Protein: CSASQGSNQPQHF.

The J gene is TRBJ2-5, the V gene TRBV20-1, with D possibly TRBD2 on 5 matching bases. Germline loops: CDR1 DFQATT, CDR2 SNEGSKA (reference sequence). Trimming took off 0 bases at V and 7 bases at J, with 18 bases between the two ends. This CDR3 region has 15 residues. Written as DNA, the CDR3 is TGCAGTGCTAGAGATCTCGAGGGATTGGCGCGGACCCAGTACTTC. Its protein is CSARDLEGLARTQYF.

The chain joins TRBV6-1 to TRBJ1-3; D remains ambiguous. V was cut by 6 bases and J by 0 bases, with 6 bases left in between. CDR3 length equals 13 residues. Germline values: CDR1 MNHNS, CDR2 SASEGT. The CDR3 spells CASRLNSGNTIYF. As DNA, the CDR3 is TGTGCCAGCAGACTGAACTCTGGAAACACCATATATTTT.

This clonotype has just a few counts. J is TRBJ2-2 and V is TRBV24-1; tentatively, D is TRBD1 or TRBD2 (5 bases each). Germline values: CDR1 KGHDR, CDR2 SFDVKD. This CDR3 has 15 residues. The V end lost 7 bases, the J end lost 3 bases, and 14 bases lay between the germline ends. CDR3 sequence (DNA): TGTGCCACCAGGGAGTCCGGGACGCACACCGGGGAGCTGTTTTTT. It is translated as CATRESGTHTGELFF.

This clonotype has just one count. The gene calls are TRBV19 and TRBJ2-5; 9 nucleotides agree with TRBD2. Germline values: CDR1 LNHDA, CDR2 SQIVND (reference sequence). The CDR3 extends over 12 amino acids. The V and J ends lost 10 bases and 5 bases, in that order; junction bases with no gene match: 5. DNA of the CDR3: TGTGCCACTAGCGGGGTAGCCGAGACCCAGTACTTC. Translating it yields CATSGVAETQYF.

There are a few counts of this clonotype. This chain joins TRBV11-2 and TRBJ2-3; no clear D. V lost 4 bases to trimming and J lost 6 bases, with 14 bases between them. The CDR3 sequence is 14 residues long. Germline assignment: CDR1 SGHAT and CDR2 FQNNGV. The CDR3: CASSSSPAGDTQYF. The CDR3 DNA reads TGTGCCAGCAGCTCCTCTCCAGCCGGGGATACGCAGTATTTT.

The CDR3 sequence: CASSFGTFQGQYF. CDR3 sequence (DNA): TGTGCCAGCAGCTTCGGGACTTTTCAGGGGCAGTACTTC. This chain uses TRBV11-1 with TRBJ2-7; perhaps TRBD2 as D (6 bases). Trimming pared 3 bases from V and 9 bases from J, leaving 15 bases between. Germline V lookup: CDR1 SGHAT, CDR2 FQDESV (reference sequence). This CDR3 spans 13 amino acids. The whole variable domain, filled in from reference TRBV11-1 and TRBJ2-7, reads EAEVAQSPRYKITEKSQAVAFWCDPISGHATLYWYRQILGQGPELLVQFQDESVVDDSQLPKDRFSAERLKGVDSTLKIQPAELGDSAMYLCASSFGTFQGQYFGPGTRLTVT.

This chain links TRBV11-3 with TRBJ2-2; D might be TRBD2 (6 bases). The V end was cut by 5 bases, the J end by 0 bases, with 10 bases between. CDR3 length: 15 amino acids. Germline-derived CDR1 and CDR2 are SGHNT and YENEEA. CDR3 nucleotide sequence: TGTGCCAGCAGCCGCGGGACTCCGAACACCGGGGAGCTGTTTTTT. It encodes CASSRGTPNTGELFF. Looking up the rest from reference TRBV11-3 and TRBJ2-2 gives the full variable domain: EAGVVQSPRYKIIEKKQPVAFWCNPISGHNTLYWYLQNLGQGPELLIRYENEEAVDDSQLPKDRFSAERLKGVDSTLKIQPAELGDSAVYLCASSRGTPNTGELFFGEGSRLTVL.

This clonotype was counted only a few times. V and J are TRBV27 and TRBJ1-1; no reliable D call. Trimming removed 7 bases at V and 6 bases at J, with 15 bases between. This CDR3 is 13 amino acids long. In germline, CDR1 is MNHEY, CDR2 SMNVEV (reference sequence). The CDR3 loop reads CASIGALSSEAFF. The DNA for the CDR3 is TGTGCCAGCATCGGTGCCTTATCATCTGAAGCTTTCTTT.

This sequence joins TRBV5-1 and TRBJ1-2, with unresolved D. Germline CDR1 and CDR2: SGHRS and YFSETQ. Trimming stripped 4 bases from V and 8 bases from J, with 24 bases between. This CDR3 has 16 amino acids. The CDR3 spells CASSGGRVGDRGGYTF. Here the CDR3 DNA reads TGCGCCAGCAGCGGAGGACGGGTAGGAGACCGTGGAGGCTACACCTTC. Complete variable domain (other parts from reference TRBV5-1 and TRBJ1-2): KAGVTQTPRYLIKTRGQQVTLSCSPISGHRSVSWYQQTPGQGLQFLFEYFSETQRNKGNFPGRFSGRQFSNSRSEMNVSTLELGDSALYLCASSGGRVGDRGGYTFGSGTRLTVV.

This clonotype was counted once. A junction boundary mismatches the germline segment, possibly from a read error. The chain is built from TRBV7-3 and TRBJ1-4; 9 positions match TRBD1. This CDR3 is 15 amino acids long. Per germline, CDR1 SGHTA and CDR2 FQGTGA. The CDR3 sequence: CASSFSGQGGEKLFF. In DNA form, the CDR3 reads TGTGCAAGCAGCTTCTCGGGACAGGGAGGAGAAAAACTGTTTTTT.

This chain links TRBV7-6 with TRBJ1-5, with unresolved D. CDR1 is SGHVS, CDR2 FNYEAQ, per germline. V lost 2 bases and J 5 bases, leaving 7 bases between the germline ends. The CDR3 runs to 13 residues. CDR3 sequence (DNA): TGTGCCAGCAGCTTATATTCTGATCAGCCCCAGCATTTT. This gives the protein CASSLYSDQPQHF.

This clonotype was counted a few times. The rearrangement joins TRBV24-1 to TRBJ2-3; D is ambiguous. Germline V gives CDR1 KGHDR, CDR2 SFDVKD. The CDR3 length is 13 residues. Between the trimmed V and J ends, which lost 1 base and 6 bases, there was a span of 7 bases. The CDR3 coding sequence is TGTGCCACCAGTGATTTCGTTCGGGATACGCAGTATTTT. Protein sequence: CATSDFVRDTQYF.

The chain joins TRBV6-1 to TRBJ1-5; tentative D call: TRBD1 (5 bases). The CDR3 is made up of 15 amino acids. V was cut by 9 bases and J by 2 bases, with 17 bases left in between. In germline, CDR1 is MNHNS, CDR2 SASEGT. The CDR3 reads CASSGEGRGNQPQHF. CDR3 coding DNA: TGTGCCAGTTCCGGAGAGGGGAGAGGCAATCAGCCCCAGCATTTT.

The chain combines TRBV12-3 or TRBV12-4 with TRBJ1-1; a weak D match, TRBD1 (6 bases). The V end lost 7 bases, the J end lost 1 base, and 13 bases lay between the germline ends. The CDR3 consists of 14 residues. CDR3 bases: TGTGCCAGCACCCAAAGGGGGGAGAACACTGAAGCTTTCTTT. Translated, it gives CASTQRGENTEAFF.

The CDR3 reads CASSPALGAERNNEQFF. The CDR3 DNA sequence: TGTGCCAGCAGCCCGGCCCTAGGCGCCGAAAGAAACAATGAGCAGTTCTTC. The gene calls are TRBV4-2 and TRBJ2-1; the D is unclear. The V gene's germline CDR1 is LGHNA and CDR2 YNFKEQ. This CDR3 comprises 17 residues. Between the trimmed V and J ends, which lost 4 bases and 5 bases, there was a span of 21 bases.

This clonotype has a handful of counts. This chain joins TRBV20-1 and TRBJ2-3; D perhaps matches TRBD2 (7 bases). Germline V lookup: CDR1 DFQATT, CDR2 SNEGSKA (reference sequence). The V end lost 1 base, the J end lost 0 bases, and 17 bases lay between the germline ends. The CDR3 totals 17 residues. The CDR3 sequence is CSARATTAGASTDTQYF. In nucleotides, the CDR3 is TGCAGTGCTAGAGCAACCACGGCGGGGGCTAGCACAGATACGCAGTATTTT.

V is TRBV20-1 and J is TRBJ2-1, with 7 bases that match TRBD2. V shed 4 bases and J 10 bases; nucleotides not matched to a gene: 19. CDR1 and CDR2 (germline): DFQATT, SNEGSKA (reference sequence). The CDR3 length is 16 residues. CDR3 in amino acids: CSATPLRRQGREEQFF. In nucleotides, the CDR3 is TGCAGTGCTACCCCCCTCCGGCGGCAAGGGAGGGAAGAGCAGTTCTTC.

V and J are TRBV7-2 and TRBJ2-1; 7 bases are a match to TRBD2. CDR1 and CDR2 from the germline V gene are SGHTA and FQGNSA. J gave up 2 bases and V 4 bases, and 8 bases lay outside the gene matches. The CDR3 has 16 residues. CDR3 bases: TGTGCCAGCAGCTCGCGTAGGGGACTAACCTACAATGAGCAGTTCTTC. Translating gives CASSSRRGLTYNEQFF.

The V gene is TRBV10-3, the J gene TRBJ1-5; 7 bases align to TRBD1. This CDR3 has 13 residues. V was pared by 6 bases and J by 6 bases, with 5 bases of the junction left unmatched. In germline, CDR1 is ENHRY, CDR2 SYGVKD. The CDR3 here is CAISGQVGQPQHF. The CDR3 nucleotides read TGTGCCATCAGCGGACAGGTGGGTCAGCCCCAGCATTTT.

This chain uses TRBV27 with TRBJ2-3, with 7 bases matching TRBD1. J gave up 2 bases and V 7 bases, and 6 bases lay outside the gene matches. This CDR3 comprises 14 residues. Germline V gene lookup returns CDR1 MNHEY and CDR2 SMNVEV (reference sequence). The CDR3 spells CASTKTGYTDTQYF. CDR3 DNA sequence: TGTGCCAGCACGAAGACAGGGTACACAGATACGCAGTATTTT.

The chain recombines TRBV6-2 or TRBV6-3 with TRBJ1-2, with unresolved D. Germline CDR1 is MNHEY and CDR2 is SVGEGT. Trimming shortened V by 6 bases and J by 7 bases, and 9 bases separated the two germline ends. This CDR3 contains 11 residues. CDR3 nucleotide sequence: TGTGCCAGCAGCCACGACCGTGGCTACACCTTC. This encodes CASSHDRGYTF.

The chain recombines TRBV27 with TRBJ1-5, with D hard to call. Germline V gene lookup returns CDR1 MNHEY and CDR2 SMNVEV (reference sequence). This CDR3 is 18 amino acids long. The germline V and J ends were trimmed by 6 bases and 6 bases, with 27 bases remaining between them. CDR3 sequence: CASSKSPNPSGESQPQHF. CDR3 bases: TGTGCCAGCAGCAAGAGCCCTAATCCCTCTGGGGAGAGTCAGCCCCAGCATTTT.

This clonotype occurred a few times. J is TRBJ2-3 and V is TRBV6-1; D not resolved. The CDR3 spans 12 residues. Germline V lookup: CDR1 MNHNS, CDR2 SASEGT. The ends were cut back, 6 bases at V and 4 bases at J, with 8 bases in the middle. CDR3 sequence (DNA): TGTGCCAGCAGCCGGAGACCAGATACGCAGTATTTT. This gives the protein CASSRRPDTQYF.